The T cell receptor (beta chain) under discussion was sequenced for a study of blood T cell repertoires in COVID-19. V was shortened by 3 bases and J by 0 bases, with 22 bases between the two germline ends. Germline loops: CDR1 SGDLS, CDR2 YYNGEE. This CDR3 contains 18 residues. Libraries were prepared by immunoSEQ multiplex PCR; TCRdb keeps only in-frame clonotypes and omits some of them. The sample consists of 150,000 or so clones, around 82% of them appearing once. Sequenced input: peripheral blood. J is TRBJ2-7 and V is TRBV9; a weak D match, TRBD2 (6 bases). The TCR was taken from a man younger than 35 with active or convalescent COVID-19. DNA for the CDR3: TGTGCCAGCAGCGCCCACGGGTCCGCTAGCGAGTACTCCTACGAGCAGTACTTC. Residues: CASSAHGSASEYSYEQYF. The whole variable domain, remainder taken from reference TRBV9 and TRBJ2-7, is DSGVTQTPKHLITATGQRVTLRCSPRSGDLSVYWYQQSLDQGLQFLIQYYNGEERAKGNILERFSAQQFPDLHSELNLSSLELGDSALYFCASSAHGSASEYSYEQYFGPGTRLTVT.